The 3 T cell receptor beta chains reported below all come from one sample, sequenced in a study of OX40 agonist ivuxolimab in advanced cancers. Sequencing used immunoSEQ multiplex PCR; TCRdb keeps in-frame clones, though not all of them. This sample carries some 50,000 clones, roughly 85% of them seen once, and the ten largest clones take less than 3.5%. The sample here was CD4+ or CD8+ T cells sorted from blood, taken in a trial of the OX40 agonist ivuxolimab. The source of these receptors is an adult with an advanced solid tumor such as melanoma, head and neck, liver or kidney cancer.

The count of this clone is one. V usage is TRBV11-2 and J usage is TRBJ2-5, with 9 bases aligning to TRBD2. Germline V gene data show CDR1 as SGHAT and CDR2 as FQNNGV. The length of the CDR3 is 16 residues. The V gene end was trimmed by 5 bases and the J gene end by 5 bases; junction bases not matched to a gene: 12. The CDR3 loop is CASSTGGGRVGETQYF. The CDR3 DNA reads TGTGCCAGCAGCACAGGAGGCGGGAGGGTTGGGGAGACCCAGTACTTC.

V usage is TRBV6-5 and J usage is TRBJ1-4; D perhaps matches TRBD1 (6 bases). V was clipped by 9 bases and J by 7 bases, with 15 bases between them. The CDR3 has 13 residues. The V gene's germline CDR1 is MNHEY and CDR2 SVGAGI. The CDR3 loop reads CASNREAFEKLFF. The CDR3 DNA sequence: TGTGCCAGTAACAGGGAGGCGTTTGAAAAACTGTTTTTT.

The CDR3 spells CASSPGQSYEQYF. The CDR3 DNA reads TGTGCCAGCAGTCCCGGACAATCCTACGAGCAGTACTTC. V and J are TRBV6-5 and TRBJ2-7, with D possibly TRBD1 on 5 matching bases. With 5 bases removed from V and 1 base from J, the gap between germline ends came to 9 bases. The germline CDR1 and CDR2 sequences are MNHEY and SVGAGI. The CDR3 runs to 13 residues.